This TCR beta chain was recorded in a study of CD8 T cells in ankylosing spondylitis. The study, taken as a whole, reports: Disease-linked clones had a CD8+ phenotype and relatively low frequency in peripheral blood.

This clonotype was counted at least ten times. The target antigen is unknown. Using its own MiXCR run on the 5' RACE reads, TCRdb lists one record per CDR3 protein. The sample lists fewer than 25,000 distinct CDR3 sequences, 13% occurring once. Sample: blood. This TCR came from a male donor with ankylosing spondylitis or in good health (not recorded which).

DNA for the CDR3: TGCGCCAGCAGCTGGACCCCGGGACTAGCGGCTAATGAGCAGTTCTTC. Amino acid sequence: CASSWTPGLAANEQFF. This rearrangement joins TRBV5-1 to TRBJ2-1; 11 bases match TRBD2. V gave up 3 bases and J gave up 7 bases; unmatched junction bases: 9. The CDR3 contains 16 residues. CDR1 and CDR2 from the germline V gene are SGHRS and YFSETQ.